This T cell receptor beta chain derives from a study of graft-versus-host responses after intestinal transplantation. Study as a whole: Those transplanted obtained multivisceral, liver-intestinal, or isolated intestinal grafts. Anti-thymocyte globulin was used for induction in all recipients, who then took tacrolimus and steroids for roughly 3 years.

As for this clone: Antigen specificity is unknown.

Whole-study results and caveats: Early post-transplant declines in HvG were associated with peak levels of circulating GvH clones. Some patients had graft-donor T cell macrochimerism. In their allografts, the ratios of graft-versus-host to host-versus-graft T cell clones were high.

Clones were sequenced by immunoSEQ multiplex PCR, and TCRdb holds only the in-frame ones, with some missing. This sample has around 49,000 clones, with around 92% found just once. The V gene end was trimmed by 4 bases and the J gene end by 3 bases; junction bases not matched to a gene: 6. The CDR3 sequence is 14 residues long. Germline assignment: CDR1 SGDLS and CDR2 YYNGEE. This rearrangement joins TRBV9 to TRBJ2-7, with 8 bases lining up with TRBD2. The material was unstimulated CD4+ T cells sorted from spleen or lymph node cells, obtained before transplant. This clonotype was sampled from a human donor who was the organ donor for an intestinal transplant. The CDR3 protein is CASSPSAGDYEQYF. In DNA, the CDR3 is TGTGCCAGCAGCCCATCAGCGGGGGACTACGAGCAGTACTTC.